What follows are 17 T cell receptor beta chains derived from one specimen sequenced in a study of T cell repertoires in cytomegalovirus infection. TCRdb passed the reads through MiXCR, listing each CDR3 protein once. The table includes approximately 110,000 distinct CDR3 sequences, under 50% detected once. No antigen is known for these receptors. The sample in question was CD8+ T cells from cultured PBMCs, obtained from culture after CMV antigen stimulation. These receptors originate from a human donor in good health (CMV status not recorded). Some clones in this sample may be carry-over from other donors' samples.

The rearrangement joins TRBV7-9 to TRBJ2-3; maybe TRBD2 (5 bases). This CDR3 has 16 amino acids. Germline assignment: CDR1 SEHNR and CDR2 FQNEAQ (reference sequence). Trimming cost V 5 bases and J 1 base, with 16 bases left between them. CDR3 in DNA: TGTGCCAGCAGCACTACGGAAGCGGTGGGCACAGATACGCAGTATTTT. Residues: CASSTTEAVGTDTQYF.

The chain uses TRBV11-2 and TRBJ1-2; D is ambiguous. The CDR3 has 16 amino acids. The V gene lost 1 base and the J gene lost 5 bases, with 17 bases spanning the gap. Germline-derived CDR1 and CDR2 are SGHAT and FQNNGV. The DNA of the CDR3 is TGTGCCAGCAGCTTAGTTGAAAAGGAAGCACCATATGGCTACACCTTC. Its protein is CASSLVEKEAPYGYTF.

The chain couples TRBV25-1 to TRBJ2-3; 7 bases match TRBD2. From germline, CDR1 is MGHDK and CDR2 SYGVNS. V gave up 0 bases and J gave up 5 bases; unmatched junction bases: 5. This CDR3 spans 15 amino acids. CDR3 protein: CASSEYRGDLDTQYF. DNA for the CDR3: TGTGCCAGCAGTGAATATCGGGGGGACCTAGATACGCAGTATTTT.

V usage is TRBV5-4 and J usage is TRBJ1-2; 8 bases are a match to TRBD1. V lost 2 bases and J lost 8; bases outside the gene matches: 8. The CDR3 spans 14 residues. Germline-derived CDR1 and CDR2 are SGHNT and YYREEE (reference sequence). For the CDR3, the DNA is TGTGCCAGCAGCTTTGCCGGACAGGGAAACGGCTACACCTTC. This codes for CASSFAGQGNGYTF.

V is TRBV28 and J is TRBJ2-7, with 11 bases fitting TRBD1. In germline, CDR1 is MDHEN, CDR2 SYDVKM. CDR3 size: 16 residues. V lost 1 base to trimming and J lost 3 bases; unmatched junction nucleotides: 5. CDR3: CASSLFGQGAFYEQYF. DNA for the CDR3: TGTGCCAGCAGTTTATTCGGACAGGGGGCTTTCTACGAGCAGTACTTC.

The DNA of the CDR3 is TGTGCCAGCAGTGACCCGGGACAGGGTATTTATGGCTACACCTTC. It encodes CASSDPGQGIYGYTF. The rearrangement joins TRBV6-5 to TRBJ1-2; 9 bases match TRBD1. Germline V gene data show CDR1 as MNHEY and CDR2 as SVGAGI. The CDR3 sequence is 15 residues long. V trimming: 5 bases; J trimming: 5 bases; junction bases outside the gene matches: 9.

V gene TRBV12-3 or TRBV12-4 combines with J gene TRBJ2-6; no clear D gene. The CDR3 has 15 amino acids. The CDR3 region is CATRSGFSGANVLTF. The DNA for the CDR3 is TGTGCAACCAGATCAGGCTTCTCTGGGGCCAACGTCCTGACTTTC.

This clonotype was counted only a few times. In DNA, the CDR3 is TGTGCCAGCAGTTCCCACAGGGGAAACATTCAGTACTTC. It translates to CASSSHRGNIQYF. The chain uses TRBV6-6 and TRBJ2-4, with TRBD1 matching over 7 bases. In germline, CDR1 is MNHNY, CDR2 SVGAGI (reference sequence). The CDR3 length is 13 residues. The V gene end was trimmed by 4 bases and the J gene end by 6 bases; junction bases not matched to a gene: 3.

The chain recombines TRBV7-9 with TRBJ2-3; D not resolved. Deletions cut 5 bases from V and 0 bases from J, with 12 bases between. CDR1 and CDR2 (germline): SEHNR, FQNEAQ (reference sequence). The CDR3 consists of 15 residues. The CDR3 spells CASSHPGASTDTQYF. Here the CDR3 DNA reads TGTGCCAGCAGCCATCCCGGAGCTAGCACAGATACGCAGTATTTT.

The chain has TRBV5-4 and TRBJ2-3; D is possibly TRBD1 (7 bases). CDR3 length: 15 amino acids. Germline V lookup: CDR1 SGHNT, CDR2 YYREEE (reference sequence). V was trimmed by 4 bases and J by 1 base, leaving 13 bases between them. DNA of the CDR3: TGTGCCAGCAGCCTCCAGGGGGGCGGCACAGATACGCAGTATTTT. Protein: CASSLQGGGTDTQYF.

This clonotype turned up a few times. The rearrangement links TRBV19 to TRBJ2-3; D gene uncertain. V lost 4 bases and J 2 bases, leaving 10 bases between the germline ends. Germline CDR1 and CDR2: LNHDA and SQIVND (reference sequence). The CDR3 totals 14 residues. This chain's CDR3 is CASSNGPYTDTQYF. The CDR3 nucleotides read TGTGCCAGTAGTAACGGGCCATACACAGATACGCAGTATTTT.

CDR3 sequence (DNA): TGTGCCAGCAGCCACCCTCAGCTGAACACCGGGGAGCTGTTTTTT. It translates to CASSHPQLNTGELFF. The chain couples TRBV11-2 to TRBJ2-2; D uncertain. The germline CDR1 and CDR2 sequences are SGHAT and FQNNGV. The CDR3 covers 15 residues. V gave up 5 bases and J gave up 1 base, with 11 bases separating them.

The chain uses TRBV20-1 and TRBJ2-7; D is tentatively TRBD1 or TRBD2 (6 bases each). The CDR3 sequence is 14 residues long. The V end was cut by 6 bases, the J end by 0 bases, with 15 bases between. Germline lookup yields CDR1 DFQATT and CDR2 SNEGSKA (reference sequence). CDR3 region: CSAPGGGTSYEQYF. For the CDR3, the DNA is TGCAGTGCCCCCGGAGGGGGGACCTCCTACGAGCAGTACTTC.

This sequence joins TRBV4-1 and TRBJ1-3; no firm D call. This CDR3 spans 14 amino acids. Germline V gene lookup returns CDR1 MGHRA and CDR2 YSYEKL. With 1 base removed from V and 2 bases from J, the gap between germline ends came to 6 bases. The CDR3 is CASSQGGAGNTIYF. The CDR3 DNA reads TGCGCCAGCAGCCAAGGGGGAGCTGGAAACACCATATATTTT.

V usage is TRBV11-3 and J usage is TRBJ2-1; D call uncertain. Germline CDR1 and CDR2: SGHNT and YENEEA. CDR3 length: 15 amino acids. V was cut by 1 base and J by 8 bases, with 15 bases left in between. The CDR3 spells CASSLGYTMRDEQFF. The CDR3 DNA is TGTGCCAGCAGCTTAGGATACACCATGCGCGATGAGCAGTTCTTC.

The chain carries TRBV18 and TRBJ2-5, with D unclear. V lost 3 bases, J lost 3 bases, and 5 bases lay in between. The CDR3 covers 12 residues. The germline gives CDR1 KGHSH, CDR2 LQKENI. CDR3 bases: TGTGCCAGCTCACCGGTAGAAGAGACCCAGTACTTC. Its translation is CASSPVEETQYF.

This clonotype was counted once. The chain has TRBV5-4 and TRBJ2-2; no reliable D call. Trimming removed 1 base at V and 6 bases at J, with 7 bases between. There are 13 residues in the CDR3. Germline V CDR1 and CDR2: SGHNT, YYREEE (reference sequence). CDR3 protein: CASSLMGSGELFF. The CDR3 DNA sequence: TGTGCCAGCAGCTTGATGGGTTCCGGGGAGCTGTTTTTT. The variable domain in full, completed from reference TRBV5-4 and TRBJ2-2, reads ETGVTQSPTHLIKTRGQQVTLRCSSQSGHNTVSWYQQALGQGPQFIFQYYREEENGRGNFPPRFSGLQFPNYSSELNVNALELDDSALYLCASSLMGSGELFFGEGSRLTVL.